The present TCR beta chain was sequenced within a study of cytomegalovirus exposure and HLA in healthy donors. Study outcomes and limitations: It was confirmed in vitro that a few of the CMV-associated chains were specific for CMV antigens. Altogether, 150 or so TCR beta chains were recorded as cytomegalovirus-associated.

Comment on this clone: What it binds is unknown.

V was cut by 3 bases and J by 0 bases, with 15 bases left in between. CDR1 is MRHNA and CDR2 is SNTAGT in the germline V gene. This CDR3 comprises 16 residues. Profiling relied on immunoSEQ multiplex PCR, and the TCRdb table lists in-frame clones only, not all of them. The sample comprises some 60,000 clones, approximately 96% of which are singletons, and approximately 1% rests with the top ten. The TCR was taken from a man aged 18 to 29 in good health and CMV-seronegative. The rearrangement links TRBV6-4 to TRBJ2-7, with a tentative D call TRBD1 (6 bases). The specimen sequenced was PBMCs. For the CDR3, the DNA is TGTGCCAGCAGTGAAGGTCGGGGACAATCCTCCTACGAGCAGTACTTC. The encoded protein is CASSEGRGQSSYEQYF.